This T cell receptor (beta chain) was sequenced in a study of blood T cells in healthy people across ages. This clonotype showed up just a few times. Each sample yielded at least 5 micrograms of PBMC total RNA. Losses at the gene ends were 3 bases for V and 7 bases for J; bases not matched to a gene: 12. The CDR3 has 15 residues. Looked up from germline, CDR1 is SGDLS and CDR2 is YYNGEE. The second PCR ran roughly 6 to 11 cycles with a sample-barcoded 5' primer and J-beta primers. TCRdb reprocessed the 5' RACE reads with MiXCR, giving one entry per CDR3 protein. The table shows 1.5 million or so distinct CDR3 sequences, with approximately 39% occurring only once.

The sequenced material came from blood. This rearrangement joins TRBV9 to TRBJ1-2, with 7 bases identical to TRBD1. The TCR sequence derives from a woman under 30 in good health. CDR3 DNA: TGTGCCAGCAGCGCACGAGGACAGGCGGTGTCTGGCTACACCTTC. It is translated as CASSARGQAVSGYTF.